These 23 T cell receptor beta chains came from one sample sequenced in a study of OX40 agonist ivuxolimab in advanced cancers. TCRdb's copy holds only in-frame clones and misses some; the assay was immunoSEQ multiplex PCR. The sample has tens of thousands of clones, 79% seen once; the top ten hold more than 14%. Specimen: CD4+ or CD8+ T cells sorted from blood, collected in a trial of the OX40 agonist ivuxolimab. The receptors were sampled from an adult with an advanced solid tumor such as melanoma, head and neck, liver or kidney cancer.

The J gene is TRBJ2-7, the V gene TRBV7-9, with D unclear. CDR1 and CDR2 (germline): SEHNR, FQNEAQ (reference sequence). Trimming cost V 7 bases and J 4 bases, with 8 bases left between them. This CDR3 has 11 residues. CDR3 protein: CASTSTYEQYF. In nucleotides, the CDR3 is TGTGCCAGCACCTCCACTTACGAGCAGTACTTC.

CDR3 nucleotide sequence: TGCGCCAGCAGCGGAAGGCAGGCTAATGAAAAACTGTTTTTT. It is translated as CASSGRQANEKLFF. The V call is TRBV10-2, the J call TRBJ1-4; D is ambiguous. V was pared by 6 bases and J by 3 bases, with 11 bases between. The germline V gene encodes CDR1 WSHSY and CDR2 SAAADI. The CDR3 covers 14 residues.

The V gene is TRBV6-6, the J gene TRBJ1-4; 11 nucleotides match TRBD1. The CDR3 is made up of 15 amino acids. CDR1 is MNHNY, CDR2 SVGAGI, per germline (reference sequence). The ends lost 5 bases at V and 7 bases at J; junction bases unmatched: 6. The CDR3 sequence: CASSPRDRGIEKLFF. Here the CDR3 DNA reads TGTGCCAGCAGTCCGCGGGACAGGGGGATTGAAAAACTGTTTTTT.

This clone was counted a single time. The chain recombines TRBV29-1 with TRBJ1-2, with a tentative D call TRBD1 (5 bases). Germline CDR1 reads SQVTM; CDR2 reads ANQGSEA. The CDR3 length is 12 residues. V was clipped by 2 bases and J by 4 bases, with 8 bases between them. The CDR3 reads CSVERGGYGYTF. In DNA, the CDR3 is TGCAGCGTTGAACGGGGCGGCTATGGCTACACCTTC. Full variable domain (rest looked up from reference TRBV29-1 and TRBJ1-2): SAVISQKPSRDICQRGTSLTIQCQVDSQVTMMFWYRQQPGQSLTLIATANQGSEATYESGFVIDKFPISRPNLTFSTLTVSNMSPEDSSIYLCSVERGGYGYTFGSGTRLTVV.

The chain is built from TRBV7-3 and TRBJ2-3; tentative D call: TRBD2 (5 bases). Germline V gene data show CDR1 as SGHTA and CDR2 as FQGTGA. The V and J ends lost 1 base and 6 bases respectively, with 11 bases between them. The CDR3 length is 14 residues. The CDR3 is CASSLIGPGDTQYF. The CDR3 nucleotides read TGTGCCAGCAGCTTAATCGGTCCGGGGGATACGCAGTATTTT.

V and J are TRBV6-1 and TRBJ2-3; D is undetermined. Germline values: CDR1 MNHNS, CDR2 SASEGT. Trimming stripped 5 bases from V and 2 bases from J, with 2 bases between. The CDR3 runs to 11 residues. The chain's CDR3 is CASSTTDTQYF. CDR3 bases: TGTGCCAGCAGTACCACAGATACGCAGTATTTT.

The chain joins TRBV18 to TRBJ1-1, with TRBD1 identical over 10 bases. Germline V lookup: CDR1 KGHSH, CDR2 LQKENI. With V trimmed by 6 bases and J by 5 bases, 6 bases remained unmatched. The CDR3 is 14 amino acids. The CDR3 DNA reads TGTGCCAGCTCTCTAGACAGGGGGCAAACTGAAGCTTTCTTT. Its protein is CASSLDRGQTEAFF.

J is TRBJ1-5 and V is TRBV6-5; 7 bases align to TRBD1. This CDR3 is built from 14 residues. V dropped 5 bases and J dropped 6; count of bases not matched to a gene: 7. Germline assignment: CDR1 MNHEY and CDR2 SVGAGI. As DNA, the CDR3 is TGTGCCAGCAGTATGACAGGGCCAGCTCAGCCCCAGCATTTT. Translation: CASSMTGPAQPQHF.

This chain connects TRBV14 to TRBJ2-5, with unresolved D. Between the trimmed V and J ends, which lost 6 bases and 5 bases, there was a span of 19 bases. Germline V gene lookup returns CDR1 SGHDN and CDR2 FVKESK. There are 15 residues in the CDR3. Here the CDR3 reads CASRRAQSPWETQYF. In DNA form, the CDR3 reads TGTGCCAGCAGACGGGCCCAATCCCCCTGGGAGACCCAGTACTTC. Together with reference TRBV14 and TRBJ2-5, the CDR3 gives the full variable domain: EAGVTQFPSHSVIEKGQTVTLRCDPISGHDNLYWYRRVMGKEIKFLLHFVKESKQDESGMPNNRFLAERTGGTYSTLKVQPAELEDSGVYFCASRRAQSPWETQYFGPGTRLLVL.

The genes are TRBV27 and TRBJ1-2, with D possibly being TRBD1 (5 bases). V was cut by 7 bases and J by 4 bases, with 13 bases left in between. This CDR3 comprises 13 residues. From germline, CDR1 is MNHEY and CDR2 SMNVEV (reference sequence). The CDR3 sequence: CASIKRGFYGYTF. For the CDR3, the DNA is TGTGCCAGCATTAAAAGGGGCTTCTATGGCTACACCTTC.

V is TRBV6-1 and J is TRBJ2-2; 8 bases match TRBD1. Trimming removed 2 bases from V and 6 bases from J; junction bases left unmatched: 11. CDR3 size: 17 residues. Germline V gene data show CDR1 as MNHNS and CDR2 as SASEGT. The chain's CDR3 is CASSETGQGIKAGELFF. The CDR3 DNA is TGTGCCAGCAGTGAAACTGGACAGGGAATTAAGGCCGGGGAGCTGTTTTTT.

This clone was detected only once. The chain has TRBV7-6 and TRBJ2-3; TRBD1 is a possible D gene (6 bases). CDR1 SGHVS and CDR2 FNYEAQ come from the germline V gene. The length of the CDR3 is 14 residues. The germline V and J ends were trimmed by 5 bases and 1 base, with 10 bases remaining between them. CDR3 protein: CASSLQGRTDTQYF. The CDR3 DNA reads TGTGCCAGCAGCCTCCAGGGGCGCACAGATACGCAGTATTTT.

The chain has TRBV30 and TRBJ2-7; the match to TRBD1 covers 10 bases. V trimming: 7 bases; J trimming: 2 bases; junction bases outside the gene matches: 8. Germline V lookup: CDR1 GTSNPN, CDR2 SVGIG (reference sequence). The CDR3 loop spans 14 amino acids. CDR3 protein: CAFAGTGAPYEQYF. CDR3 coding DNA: TGTGCCTTCGCCGGGACAGGGGCGCCCTACGAGCAGTACTTC.

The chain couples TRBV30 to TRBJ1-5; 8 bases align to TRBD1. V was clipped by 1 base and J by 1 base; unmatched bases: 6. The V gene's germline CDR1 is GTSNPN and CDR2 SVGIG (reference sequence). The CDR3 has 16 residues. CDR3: CAWSAGTGASNQPQHF. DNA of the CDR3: TGTGCCTGGAGTGCCGGGACAGGAGCGAGCAATCAGCCCCAGCATTTT.

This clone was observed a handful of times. The CDR3 coding sequence is TGTGCCAGCCGGGGACAGGGTAACTATGGCTACACCTTC. Its protein is CASRGQGNYGYTF. The V call is TRBV6-5, the J call TRBJ1-2, with 9 bases identical to TRBD1. Germline lookup yields CDR1 MNHEY and CDR2 SVGAGI. The CDR3 contains 13 residues. J gave up 1 base and V 8 bases, and 2 bases lay outside the gene matches.

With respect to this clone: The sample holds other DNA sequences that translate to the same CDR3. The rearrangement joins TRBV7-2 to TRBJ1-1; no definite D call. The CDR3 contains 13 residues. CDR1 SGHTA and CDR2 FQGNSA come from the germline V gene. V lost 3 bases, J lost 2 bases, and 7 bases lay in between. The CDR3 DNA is TGTGCCAGCAGCTTCTCGGTAAACACTGAAGCTTTCTTT. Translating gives CASSFSVNTEAFF.

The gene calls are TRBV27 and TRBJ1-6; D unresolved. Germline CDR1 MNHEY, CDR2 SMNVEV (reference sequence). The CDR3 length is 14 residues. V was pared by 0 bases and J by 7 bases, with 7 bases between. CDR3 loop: CASSLSIGNSPLHF. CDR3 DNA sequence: TGTGCCAGCAGTTTATCGATTGGGAATTCACCCCTCCACTTT.

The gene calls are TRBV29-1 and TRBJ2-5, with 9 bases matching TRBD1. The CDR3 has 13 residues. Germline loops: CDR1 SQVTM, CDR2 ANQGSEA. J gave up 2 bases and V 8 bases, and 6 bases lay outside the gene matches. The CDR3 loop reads CSTRGTGQETQYF. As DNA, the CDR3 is TGCAGCACGAGGGGGACAGGGCAAGAGACCCAGTACTTC.

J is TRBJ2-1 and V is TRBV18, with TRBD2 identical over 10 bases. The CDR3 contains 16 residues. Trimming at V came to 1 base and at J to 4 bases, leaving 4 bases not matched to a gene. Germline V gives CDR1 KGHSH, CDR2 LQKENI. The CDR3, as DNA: TGTGCCAGCTCACCACAAAGCGGGGGGGCTTACAATGAGCAGTTCTTC. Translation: CASSPQSGGAYNEQFF.

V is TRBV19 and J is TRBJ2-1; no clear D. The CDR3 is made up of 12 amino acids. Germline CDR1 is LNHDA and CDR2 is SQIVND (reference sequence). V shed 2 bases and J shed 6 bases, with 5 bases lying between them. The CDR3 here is CASSIFSNEQFF. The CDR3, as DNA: TGTGCCAGTAGTATATTTAGCAATGAGCAGTTCTTC.

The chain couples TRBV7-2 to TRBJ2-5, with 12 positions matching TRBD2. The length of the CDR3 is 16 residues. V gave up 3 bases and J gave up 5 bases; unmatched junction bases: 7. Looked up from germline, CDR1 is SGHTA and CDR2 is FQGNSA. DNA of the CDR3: TGTGCCAGCAGCTTTTCTACTAGCGGGGGGCGGGAGACCCAGTACTTC. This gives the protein CASSFSTSGGRETQYF.

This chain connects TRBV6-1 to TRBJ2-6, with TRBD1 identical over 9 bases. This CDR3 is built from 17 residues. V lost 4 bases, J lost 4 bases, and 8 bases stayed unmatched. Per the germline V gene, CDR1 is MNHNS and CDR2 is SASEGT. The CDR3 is CASSGLGTGSGANVLTF. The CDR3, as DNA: TGTGCCAGCAGTGGCCTAGGGACAGGGTCCGGGGCCAACGTCCTGACTTTC.

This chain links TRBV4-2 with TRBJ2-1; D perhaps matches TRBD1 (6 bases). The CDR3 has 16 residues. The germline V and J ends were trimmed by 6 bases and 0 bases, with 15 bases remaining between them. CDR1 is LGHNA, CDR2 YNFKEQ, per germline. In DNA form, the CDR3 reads TGTGCCAGCAGATCCCTGGACAGTAGCTCCTACAATGAGCAGTTCTTC. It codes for CASRSLDSSSYNEQFF.